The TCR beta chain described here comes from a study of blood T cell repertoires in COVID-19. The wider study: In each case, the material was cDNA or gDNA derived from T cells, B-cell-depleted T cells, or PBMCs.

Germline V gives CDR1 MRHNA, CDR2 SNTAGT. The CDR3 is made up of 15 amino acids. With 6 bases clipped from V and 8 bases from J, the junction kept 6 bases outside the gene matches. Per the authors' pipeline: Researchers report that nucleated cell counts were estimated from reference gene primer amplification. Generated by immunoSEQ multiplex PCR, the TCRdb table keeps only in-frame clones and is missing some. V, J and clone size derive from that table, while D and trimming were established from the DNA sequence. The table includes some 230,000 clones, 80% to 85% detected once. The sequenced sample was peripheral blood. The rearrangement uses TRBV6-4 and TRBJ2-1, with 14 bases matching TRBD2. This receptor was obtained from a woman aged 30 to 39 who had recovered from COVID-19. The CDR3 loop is CASRGTSGSVDEQFF. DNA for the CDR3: TGTGCCAGCAGAGGGACTAGCGGGAGTGTAGATGAGCAGTTCTTC.